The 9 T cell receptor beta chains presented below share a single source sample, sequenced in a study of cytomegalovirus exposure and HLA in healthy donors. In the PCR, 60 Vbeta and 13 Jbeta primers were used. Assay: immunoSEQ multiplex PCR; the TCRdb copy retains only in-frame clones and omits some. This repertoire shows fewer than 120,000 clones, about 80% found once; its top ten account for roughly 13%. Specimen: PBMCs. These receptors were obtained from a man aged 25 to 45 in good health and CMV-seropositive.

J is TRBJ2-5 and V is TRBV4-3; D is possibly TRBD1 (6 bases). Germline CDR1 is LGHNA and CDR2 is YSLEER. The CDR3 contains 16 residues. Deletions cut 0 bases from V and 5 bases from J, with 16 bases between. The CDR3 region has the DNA TGCGCCAGCAGCCAAGATCTTCGGGCAGGGGAGGAGACCCAGTACTTC. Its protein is CASSQDLRAGEETQYF.

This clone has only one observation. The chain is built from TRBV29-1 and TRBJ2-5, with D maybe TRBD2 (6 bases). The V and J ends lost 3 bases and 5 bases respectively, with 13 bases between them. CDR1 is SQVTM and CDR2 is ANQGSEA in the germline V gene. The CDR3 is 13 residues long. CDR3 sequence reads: CSVERGLGETQYF. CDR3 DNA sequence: TGCAGCGTTGAGAGGGGACTGGGGGAGACCCAGTACTTC. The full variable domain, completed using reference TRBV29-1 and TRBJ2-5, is SAVISQKPSRDICQRGTSLTIQCQVDSQVTMMFWYRQQPGQSLTLIATANQGSEATYESGFVIDKFPISRPNLTFSTLTVSNMSPEDSSIYLCSVERGLGETQYFGPGTRLLVL.

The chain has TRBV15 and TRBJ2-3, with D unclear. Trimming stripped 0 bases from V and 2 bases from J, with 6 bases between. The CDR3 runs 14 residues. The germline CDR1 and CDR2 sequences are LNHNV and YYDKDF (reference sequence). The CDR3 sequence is CATSRDDTTDTQYF. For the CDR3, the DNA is TGTGCCACCAGCAGAGATGACACCACAGATACGCAGTATTTT.

The CDR3 DNA follows: TGTGCCAGCAGTTACACAGGAACAAATTCACCCCTCCACTTT. Residues: CASSYTGTNSPLHF. The gene calls are TRBV6-5 and TRBJ1-6; D is perhaps TRBD1 (5 bases). Trimming took off 2 bases at V and 7 bases at J, with 9 bases between the two ends. The CDR3 has 14 amino acids. Germline loops: CDR1 MNHEY, CDR2 SVGAGI.

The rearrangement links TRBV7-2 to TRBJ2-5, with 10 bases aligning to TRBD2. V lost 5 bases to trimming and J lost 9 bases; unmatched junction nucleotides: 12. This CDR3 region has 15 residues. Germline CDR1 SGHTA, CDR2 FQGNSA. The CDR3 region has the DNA TGTGCCAGCAGCACAGATAGCGGGGGGTCGTGGGCCCAGTACTTC. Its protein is CASSTDSGGSWAQYF.

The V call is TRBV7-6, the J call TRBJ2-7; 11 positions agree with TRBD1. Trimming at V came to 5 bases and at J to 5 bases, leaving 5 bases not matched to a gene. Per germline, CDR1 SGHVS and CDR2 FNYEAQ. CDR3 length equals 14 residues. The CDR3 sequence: CASSQGQGVNEQYF. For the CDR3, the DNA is TGTGCCAGCAGCCAGGGACAGGGGGTAAACGAGCAGTACTTC.

In DNA, the CDR3 is TGTGCCGAGTCGGAGGACAGGCGCTCACCCCTCCACTTT. Residues: CAESEDRRSPLHF. The chain has TRBV28 and TRBJ1-6; 7 bases are a match to TRBD1. The CDR3 has 13 amino acids. CDR1 is MDHEN and CDR2 is SYDVKM in the germline V gene. Trimming at V came to 11 bases and at J to 10 bases, leaving 11 bases not matched to a gene.

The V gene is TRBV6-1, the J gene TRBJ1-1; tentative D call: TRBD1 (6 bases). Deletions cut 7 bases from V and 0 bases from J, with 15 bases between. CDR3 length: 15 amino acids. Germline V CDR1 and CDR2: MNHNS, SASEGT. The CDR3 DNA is TGTGCCAGCACCCCGGGGGGCTATATGAACACTGAAGCTTTCTTT. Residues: CASTPGGYMNTEAFF.

As DNA, the CDR3 is TGTGCCAGCAGTTCCCCTGACAGCAGCTTTAACTATGGCTACACCTTC. As protein: CASSSPDSSFNYGYTF. V gene TRBV28 combines with J gene TRBJ1-2, with D maybe TRBD1 (5 bases). Germline CDR1 reads MDHEN; CDR2 reads SYDVKM. V lost 4 bases, J lost 1 base, and 16 bases lay in between. The CDR3 covers 16 residues.